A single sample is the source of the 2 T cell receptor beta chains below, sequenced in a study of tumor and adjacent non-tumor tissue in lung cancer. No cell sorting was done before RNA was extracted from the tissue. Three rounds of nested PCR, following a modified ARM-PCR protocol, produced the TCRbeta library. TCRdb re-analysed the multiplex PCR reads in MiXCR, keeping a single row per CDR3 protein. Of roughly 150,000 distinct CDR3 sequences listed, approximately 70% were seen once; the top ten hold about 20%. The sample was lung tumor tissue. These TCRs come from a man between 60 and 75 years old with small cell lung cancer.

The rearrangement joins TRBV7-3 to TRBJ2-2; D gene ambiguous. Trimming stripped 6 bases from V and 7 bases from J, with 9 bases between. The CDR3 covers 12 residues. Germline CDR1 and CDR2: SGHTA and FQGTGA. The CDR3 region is CASRSLGGELFF. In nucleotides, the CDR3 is TGTGCCAGCAGATCATTAGGCGGGGAGCTGTTTTTT.

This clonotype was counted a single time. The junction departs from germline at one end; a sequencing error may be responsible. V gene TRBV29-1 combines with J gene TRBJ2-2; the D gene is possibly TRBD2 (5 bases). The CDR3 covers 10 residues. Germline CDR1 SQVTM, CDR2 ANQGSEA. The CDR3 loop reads CGPNTGELFF. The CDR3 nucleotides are TGCGGGCCGAACACCGGGGAACTGTTTTTT.